These T cell receptor beta chains were read from a single sample in a study of T-cell memory formation after mild COVID-19. TCRdb passed the 5' RACE reads through MiXCR, listing each CDR3 protein once. This sample has 110,000 or so distinct CDR3 sequences, with about a fifth found just once. Sequencing was performed on PBMCs or a T cell subset sorted from them (not recorded which). These TCRs come from a man younger than 35 who had mild COVID-19 (a few samples of this study predate the infection). Cell type and time point are not known. Both conserved end residues are part of each CDR3. A D gene is named only where the DNA matches it firmly.

>TRBJ2-1|TRBD1|TRBV29-1
CSVGDRGSYEQFF
>TRBJ2-2|TRBD1|TRBV24-1
CATGPGGTGELFF
>TRBJ1-2|TRBD1|TRBV5-4
CASSSSGGALYGYTF
>TRBJ2-1|.|TRBV5-1
CATASWGVGNEQFF
>TRBJ1-2|.|TRBV4-2
CASSQDLQVSGPGYTF
>TRBJ2-7|TRBD2|TRBV6-5
CASSYPSGGSYEQYF
>TRBJ2-5|TRBD2|TRBV6-6
CASSYAPALGGGGHQETQYF
>TRBJ1-5|.|TRBV2
CASSPGSNQPQHF
>TRBJ2-1|.|TRBV4-2
CASSQGGPGNEQFF
>TRBJ2-1|.|TRBV4-1
CASSHRGPITINEQFF
>TRBJ2-5|.|TRBV12-3/TRBV12-4
CASSRTGESETQYF
>TRBJ2-3|.|TRBV20-1
CSAGEGGRGLTDTQYF
>TRBJ2-7|TRBD2|TRBV12-3/TRBV12-4
CASSFGGDEQYF
>TRBJ1-2|.|TRBV18
CASSPNGGAGGYTF
>TRBJ1-1|.|TRBV7-3
CASSSQGYTEAFF
>TRBJ2-3|TRBD2|TRBV20-1
CSASRAGGTTDTQYF